Included here is one T cell receptor beta chain sequence, with context. The CDR3 is 15 amino acids. Germline CDR1 is ENHRY and CDR2 is SYGVKD. Trimming took 3 bases from V and 0 from J, leaving 9 bases between them. This record belongs to a study of blood T cell repertoires in COVID-19. The wider study: Samples of COVID-19 (acute and convalescent) were obtained from the United States, Italy and Spain. T cells, B-cell-depleted T cells, or PBMCs supplied cDNA or gDNA.

In the source study's methods: Reference gene primer amplification yielded estimated nucleated cell counts. The table came from immunoSEQ multiplex PCR; TCRdb's copy has only in-frame clones and leaves some out. The DNA gave D and trimming, while V, J and clone size come from that table. The table shows about 74,000 clones, with just over 85% occurring only once. The clonotype originates from a woman of 80 years or more with acute or convalescent COVID-19. This chain uses TRBV10-3 with TRBJ1-3; D ambiguous. The sequencing input was peripheral blood. This chain's CDR3 is CAISDGGSSGNTIYF. CDR3 in DNA: TGTGCCATCAGTGATGGAGGTAGCTCTGGAAACACCATATATTTT.